The entry below describes one TCR beta chain. TCRdb reanalysed the 5' RACE reads using MiXCR and keeps one entry per CDR3 protein. The sample has hundreds of thousands of distinct CDR3 sequences, around 20% seen once. These data come from a study of T-cell memory formation after mild COVID-19. The sequenced sample was PBMCs or a T cell subset sorted from them (not recorded which). This receptor was identified in a man aged 18 to 35 who had mild COVID-19 (a few samples of this study predate the infection). Cell type and time point are not known.

CDR3 sequence reads: CASQDRDEDSPLHF. CDR3 coding DNA: TGTGCCAGCCAGGACAGGGATGAGGATTCACCCCTCCACTTT. This rearrangement joins TRBV19 to TRBJ1-6; 8 bases match TRBD1. From germline, CDR1 is LNHDA and CDR2 SQIVND (reference sequence). After removal of 9 bases from V and 8 bases from J, the junction contained 9 bases not matched to a gene. This CDR3 has 14 amino acids. The whole variable domain, filled in from reference TRBV19 and TRBJ1-6, reads DGGITQSPKYLFRKEGQNVTLSCEQNLNHDAMYWYRQDPGQGLRLIYYSQIVNDFQKGDIAEGYSVSREKKESFPLTVTSAQKNPTAFYLCASQDRDEDSPLHFGNGTRLTVT.